These T cell receptor beta chains were read from a single sample in a study of T cell responses to AZD1222 COVID-19 vaccine. Profiling relied on immunoSEQ multiplex PCR, and the TCRdb table lists in-frame clones only, not all of them. Altogether 40,000 to 55,000 clones are present, about 90% being singletons, with the ten largest covering roughly 35%. Source: peripheral blood, taken 28 days after the second AZD1222 dose. These receptors all come from an adult who received the AZD1222 COVID-19 vaccine. CDR3s include the opening cysteine and the closing phenylalanine or tryptophan. The D gene is left open where the match is weak. Clone size is stated in some rows and not others, as once, few, many or a class when expanded.

d_call	clone_size	v_call	j_call	cdr3_nt	cdr3_aa
-	-	TRBV2	TRBJ2-7	TGTGCCAGCAGTGCAGGGGGGAAGGAGCAGTACTTC	CASSAGGKEQYF
TRBD1	-	TRBV20-1	TRBJ2-4	TGCAGAAGGGACCCGGGACAGAGGTACTTC	CRRDPGQRYF
TRBD2	-	TRBV7-2	TRBJ2-3	TGTGCCAGCAGCTTACAGGGAGGGGATACGCAGTATTTT	CASSLQGGDTQYF
-	-	TRBV7-2	TRBJ1-2	TGTGCCAGCAGCCCCCCGGCAGGGATCGGCGGCTACACCTTC	CASSPPAGIGGYTF
-	once	TRBV14	TRBJ2-3	TGTGCCAGCAGCCAAGAAACCAGGGGAGCGACAGATACGCAGTATTTT	CASSQETRGATDTQYF
TRBD1	-	TRBV5-4	TRBJ2-6	TGTGCCAGCAGCACCCCCGGGACAGGGACCTCTGGGGCCAACGTCCTGACTTTC	CASSTPGTGTSGANVLTF
-	few	TRBV6-2/TRBV6-3	TRBJ1-1	TGTGCCAGCAGTTACGATGTGGGGTTCGGTGAAGCTTTCTTT	CASSYDVGFGEAFF
TRBD2	-	TRBV5-4	TRBJ2-3	TGTGCCAGCAGCTTACTGACTAGCGGGGGGGCCGGTGGCGATACGCAGTATTTT	CASSLLTSGGAGGDTQYF
-	-	TRBV3-1/TRBV3-2	TRBJ2-2	TGTGCCAGCAGACAGGGCACGAACACCGGGGAGCTGTTTTTT	CASRQGTNTGELFF
-	-	TRBV6-5	TRBJ1-6	TGTGCCATTCCACCACCAGGCCGCTCACCCCTCCACTTT	CAIPPPGRSPLHF
TRBD1	-	TRBV30	TRBJ1-4	TGTGCCTGGAGTCCTAAAGCCCTTCAGGGGACAGGACTGTTTTTT	CAWSPKALQGTGLFF
-	once	TRBV27	TRBJ2-3	TGTGCCAGCAGTGAAACCCGGTCGGCTTCAGATACGCAGTATTTT	CASSETRSASDTQYF
-	-	TRBV11-2	TRBJ2-3	TGTGCCAGCAGCTTACGGGGCGCTAGCACAGATACGCAGTATTTT	CASSLRGASTDTQYF
-	-	TRBV7-2	TRBJ2-3	TGTGCCAGCAGCCCGGGGCGGGCGGACCACACAGATACGCAGTATTTT	CASSPGRADHTDTQYF
-	-	TRBV6-2/TRBV6-3	TRBJ2-7	TGTGCCAGCACCCCTGACAGCTACGAGCAGTACTTC	CASTPDSYEQYF
TRBD2	-	TRBV3-1/TRBV3-2	TRBJ2-1	TGTGCCAGCAGCATAGCGGGGGGGTATCTGGATGAGCAGTTCTTC	CASSIAGGYLDEQFF
-	-	TRBV7-8	TRBJ1-1	TGTGCCAGCAGCTCCGGATGGATGAACACTGAAGCTTTCTTT	CASSSGWMNTEAFF
-	once	TRBV4-2	TRBJ2-1	TGTGCCAGCAGCCAAGATATGGGGGGGGGCTTCCCGGTGAATGAGCAGTTCTTC	CASSQDMGGGFPVNEQFF
-	-	TRBV5-1	TRBJ1-1	TGCGCCAGCAGCTTGGCCATGAGGGGAGGTGAAGCTTTCTTT	CASSLAMRGGEAFF
-	few	TRBV7-6	TRBJ2-3	TGTGCCAGCAGCTTATCCGCTGCGGGGAGGACAGATACGCAGTATTTT	CASSLSAAGRTDTQYF
-	-	TRBV7-2	TRBJ1-5	TGTGCCAGCAGCTTGGCAATGTCGTCGCGGAGCAATCAGCCCCAGCATTTT	CASSLAMSSRSNQPQHF
-	-	TRBV6-4	TRBJ1-2	TGTGCCAGCAGTGATGGAGGGGTTCATGGCTACACCTTC	CASSDGGVHGYTF
-	-	TRBV2	TRBJ1-2	TGTGCCAGCAGTAACCAGGGCTATGGCTACACCTTC	CASSNQGYGYTF
-	-	TRBV7-2	TRBJ2-2	TGTGCCAGCAGCTTAGCATCGGGAAGGACCGGGGAGCTGTTTTTT	CASSLASGRTGELFF
-	-	TRBV19	TRBJ2-1	TGTGCCAGTAGTCCCCGCTCAAATGAGCAGTTCTTC	CASSPRSNEQFF
TRBD1	-	TRBV6-4	TRBJ2-1	TGTGCCAGCAGTGTGGACAGGGATTTAGGTGAGCAGTTCTTC	CASSVDRDLGEQFF
-	-	TRBV6-2/TRBV6-3	TRBJ2-5	TGTGCCAGCAGTTACTCTAGTGAGACCCAGTACTTC	CASSYSSETQYF